Sequencing of this TCR beta chain was carried out in a study of regulatory T cells in long-lasting Graves disease. Whole-study findings and limits: Peripheral blood, not thyroid tissue, was the sole material studied.

Trimming took 7 bases from V and 3 from J; bases not matched to a gene: 7. Per the germline V gene, CDR1 is MNHNS and CDR2 is SASEGT. The CDR3 has 14 amino acids. Time point: newly diagnosed GD, antithyroid drugs for less than 3 months. PBMC-extracted RNA yielded the TCR library. EDTA tubes received about 8.2 milliliters of drawn peripheral blood. Assembly of TCR beta libraries relied on iRepertoire HTBI primers together with Arm-PCR of CDR3 regions. TCRdb passed the multiplex PCR reads through MiXCR, listing each CDR3 protein once. The sample carries approximately 470,000 distinct CDR3 sequences, about 17% recorded once. As concerns this clonotype: Antigen unknown.

A further study also used this sample, focusing on T cells in Graves' hyperthyroidism and ophthalmopathy. That study reports: First-round RT-PCR with HTBI primers amplified the TCR CDR3 region.

The sequence derives from a middle-aged man with Graves disease. This specimen consisted of peripheral blood mononuclear cells (PBMCs), obtained at new diagnosis, from a patient treated with antithyroid drugs. V usage is TRBV6-1 and J usage is TRBJ1-2, with TRBD1 matching 8 bases. The CDR3 nucleotides are TGTGCCAGCACCCTAGCAGGGGGCGACTATGGCTACACCTTC. This translates into CASTLAGGDYGYTF.